The rows below give T cell receptor beta chains drawn from one sample of a study of shared clonotypes between healthy human individuals. Clones were sequenced by immunoSEQ multiplex PCR, and TCRdb holds only the in-frame ones, with some missing. Of hundreds of thousands of clones in the sample, about 96% were seen once. Sequenced: naive CD4+ T cells sorted from blood. These receptors were collected from a woman in her 30s in good health. CDR3s include the opening cysteine and the closing phenylalanine or tryptophan. The order of the fields is CDR3 protein, CDR3 DNA, V gene, clone size, J gene, D gene. D genes are given only for firm matches. Clone size is not always given. Where it is, it says once, few, many or a class for expanded clones.

cdr3_aa: CASSPREGGYGYTF
cdr3_nt: TGTGCCAGCAGCCCACGGGAGGGGGGCTATGGCTACACCTTC
v_call: TRBV5-4
clone_size: .
j_call: TRBJ1-2
d_call: .

cdr3_aa: CASSLVADTEETQYF
cdr3_nt: TGTGCCAGCAGCTTGGTGGCCGACACCGAAGAGACCCAGTACTTC
v_call: TRBV5-4
clone_size: .
j_call: TRBJ2-5
d_call: .

cdr3_aa: CATSRGQFEAFF
cdr3_nt: TGTGCCACCAGCAGAGGACAGTTTGAAGCTTTCTTT
v_call: TRBV15
clone_size: .
j_call: TRBJ1-1
d_call: .

cdr3_aa: CARSRRGDETQYF
cdr3_nt: TGTGCCAGAAGCCGCAGGGGAGACGAGACCCAGTACTTC
v_call: TRBV5-3
clone_size: .
j_call: TRBJ2-5
d_call: .

cdr3_aa: CASSLWTSGEETQYF
cdr3_nt: TGCGCCAGCAGCTTATGGACTAGCGGAGAAGAGACCCAGTACTTC
v_call: TRBV5-1
clone_size: .
j_call: TRBJ2-5
d_call: TRBD2

cdr3_aa: CASTSGNQPQHF
cdr3_nt: TGTGCCAGCACGTCAGGGAATCAGCCCCAGCATTTT
v_call: TRBV27
clone_size: .
j_call: TRBJ1-5
d_call: .

cdr3_aa: CASSYRESYNEQFF
cdr3_nt: TGTGCCAGCAGTTACAGGGAGTCCTACAATGAGCAGTTCTTC
v_call: TRBV6-5
clone_size: .
j_call: TRBJ2-1
d_call: .

cdr3_aa: CASSLEGFEAFF
cdr3_nt: TGTGCCAGCAGCTTAGAAGGTTTTGAAGCTTTCTTT
v_call: TRBV7-2
clone_size: .
j_call: TRBJ1-1
d_call: .

cdr3_aa: CASSLYGSGRAQGTQYF
cdr3_nt: TGTGCCAGCAGTTTATATGGGAGCGGGAGAGCGCAGGGTACGCAGTATTTT
v_call: TRBV27
clone_size: .
j_call: TRBJ2-3
d_call: TRBD2

cdr3_aa: CAILGQGKSEQYF
cdr3_nt: TGTGCCATCCTAGGACAGGGCAAAAGCGAGCAGTACTTC
v_call: TRBV10-3
clone_size: .
j_call: TRBJ2-7
d_call: TRBD1

cdr3_aa: CAISDSTGANEKLFF
cdr3_nt: TGTGCCATCAGTGACTCGACTGGGGCTAATGAAAAACTGTTTTTT
v_call: TRBV10-3
clone_size: .
j_call: TRBJ1-4
d_call: .

cdr3_aa: CASGLLAGSSYNEQFF
cdr3_nt: TGTGCTAGTGGTTTGCTGGCGGGTTCCTCCTACAATGAGCAGTTCTTC
v_call: TRBV12-5
clone_size: once
j_call: TRBJ2-1
d_call: .

cdr3_aa: CASSPGLSQPQHF
cdr3_nt: TGCGCCAGCAGCCCCGGTCTCAGCCAGCCCCAGCATTTT
v_call: TRBV5-1
clone_size: .
j_call: TRBJ1-5
d_call: .

cdr3_aa: CASRPLAGPYEQYF
cdr3_nt: TGTGCCAGCAGACCGCTAGCGGGCCCCTACGAGCAGTACTTC
v_call: TRBV6-5
clone_size: .
j_call: TRBJ2-7
d_call: TRBD2

cdr3_aa: CASSSQGQGPYEQYF
cdr3_nt: TGTGCCAGCTCAAGTCAGGGACAGGGGCCCTACGAGCAGTACTTC
v_call: TRBV18
clone_size: .
j_call: TRBJ2-7
d_call: TRBD1

cdr3_aa: CASSKIGNEQFF
cdr3_nt: TGTGCCAGCAGCAAAATAGGTAATGAGCAGTTCTTC
v_call: TRBV21-1
clone_size: .
j_call: TRBJ2-1
d_call: .